The 13 T cell receptor beta chains below come from one sample, sequenced in a study of tumor-infiltrating lymphocytes in primary liver carcinoma. Investigators took RNA and DNA out together from roughly 20-30 mg of unsorted bulk tissue. Production of TCR beta cDNA used roughly 0.55 ug total RNA together with a constant-region primer. Three nested multiplex PCR rounds, a slightly modified ARM-PCR, produced the libraries for TCR beta. Each of the first two PCR rounds ran about 9 cycles with TRBV1-TRBV30 forward and C-beta reverse primers. TCRdb independently ran MiXCR on the multiplex PCR reads; one entry per CDR3 protein. The data hold about 50,000 distinct CDR3 sequences, with 60% to 80% observed a single time. Sequenced: liver tumor tissue from sampling region 5. As to subset: tumor region T5, tumor centre. All receptors derive from a man in his forties with primary liver carcinoma and hepatitis B virus infection.

This clonotype was picked up one time. This chain joins TRBV29-1 and TRBJ2-5; D perhaps matches TRBD2 (6 bases). The germline CDR1 and CDR2 sequences are SQVTM and ANQGSEA. CDR3 length: 14 amino acids. V dropped 4 bases and J dropped 9 bases, with 21 bases sitting between them. The CDR3: CSVGIAGTSEAQYF. The CDR3, as DNA: TGCAGCGTTGGTATCGCGGGAACATCGGAGGCCCAGTACTTC.

This chain uses TRBV4-3 with TRBJ2-2, with 7 bases lining up with TRBD1. Trimming cost V 1 base and J 16 bases; bases outside gene matches: 12. From germline, CDR1 is LGHNA and CDR2 YSLEER. The CDR3 consists of 14 residues. The chain's CDR3 is CASSQVGGTGQPFF. The CDR3 DNA is TGCGCCAGCAGCCAAGTAGGGGGCACCGGGCAGCCGTTTTTT.

Comments on this clonotype: An end of the junction does not agree with germline; a read error may underlie this. The chain carries TRBV3-1 and TRBJ2-5; no firm D call. The CDR3 has 13 residues. CDR1 and CDR2 (germline): LGHDT, YNNKEL (reference sequence). As DNA, the CDR3 is TGTGCCAGCAGCCGCACGGCCCAAGGGACCCAGTACTTC. It translates to CASSRTAQGTQYF.

Note on this clonotype: The junction departs from the called germline gene at one end, perhaps through a read error. The CDR3 bases are TGTGCCTGCAGATATACAGGACCTTTCCCCGGGGAGCTGTTTTTT. Its translation: CACRYTGPFPGELFF. The chain has TRBV11-1 and TRBJ2-2; D is perhaps TRBD1 (5 bases). Germline CDR1 is SGHAT and CDR2 is FQDESV (reference sequence). The CDR3 extends over 15 amino acids.

V and J are TRBV7-9 and TRBJ2-5; possibly TRBD1 for D (5 bases). The CDR3 has 18 amino acids. V was cut by 3 bases and J by 7 bases, with 27 bases left in between. Germline V gene lookup returns CDR1 SEHNR and CDR2 FQNEAQ (reference sequence). For the CDR3, the DNA is TGTGCCAGCAGCTTGCGTTTGGACACCCCGGTACCATCAGGGACCCAGTACTTC. Translating it yields CASSLRLDTPVPSGTQYF.

The table lists this clonotype with a count of one. The J gene is TRBJ2-5, the V gene TRBV20-1, with D unclear. The germline gives CDR1 DFQATT, CDR2 SNEGSKA (reference sequence). There are 15 residues in the CDR3. Trimming cost V 8 bases and J 5 bases, with 24 bases left between them. The CDR3 coding sequence is TGCAGTCAGACCACTGACGGAGATACTCAGGAGACCCAGTACTTC. It is translated as CSQTTDGDTQETQYF.

J is TRBJ2-1 and V is TRBV6-1, with a tentative D call TRBD2 (6 bases). Germline-derived CDR1 and CDR2 are MNHNS and SASEGT. Trimming pared 9 bases from V and 8 bases from J, leaving 23 bases between. The CDR3 contains 15 residues. CDR3 in amino acids: CASTSTRDSYYEQFF. CDR3 coding DNA: TGTGCCAGTACTTCTACACGGGACTCTTACTATGAGCAGTTCTTC.

The chain joins TRBV7-2 to TRBJ2-7, with 9 nucleotides matching TRBD2. Trimming cost V 3 bases and J 1 base; bases outside gene matches: 10. This CDR3 has 17 amino acids. Germline values: CDR1 SGHTA, CDR2 FQGNSA. CDR3 in DNA: TGTGCCAGCAGCTTGAGGATTAGCGGGAGAAAATCCTACGAGCAGTACTTC. It specifies CASSLRISGRKSYEQYF.

Concerning this clonotype itself: A much larger clone lies a single base off, so this may be a read error. The chain has TRBV11-3 and TRBJ2-7, with 7 bases that match TRBD1. Germline assignment: CDR1 SGHNT and CDR2 YENEEA. This CDR3 comprises 14 residues. The CDR3 DNA reads TGTGCCACTCGACAGGGTGCGGCTTCCTACAAGCAGTACTTC. This sequence encodes CATRQGAASYKQYF. The whole variable domain, remainder taken from reference TRBV11-3 and TRBJ2-7, is EAGVVQSPRYKIIEKKQPVAFWCNPISGHNTLYWYLQNLGQGPELLIRYENEEAVDDSQLPKDRFSAERLKGVDSTLKIQPAELGDSAVYLCATRQGAASYKQYFGPGTRLTVT.

This clonotype was observed a few times. A read error may account for a junction end that differs from germline. This rearrangement joins TRBV20-1 to TRBJ1-2, with 8 bases fitting TRBD1. The CDR3 has 12 amino acids. Germline-derived CDR1 and CDR2 are DFQATT and SNEGSKA (reference sequence). The CDR3 DNA follows: TGCACTGCTAGAGGACAGGGAGGGGGCTACACCTTC. Encoded protein: CTARGQGGGYTF.

This sequence joins TRBV11-2 and TRBJ2-7; D may be TRBD2 (5 bases). The germline V gene has CDR1 SGHAT and CDR2 FQNNGV. This CDR3 has 14 amino acids. V shed 10 bases and J shed 0 bases, with 16 bases lying between them. The CDR3 spells CANRSSRNSYEQYF. CDR3 bases: TGTGCCAACAGATCTAGCAGGAACTCCTACGAGCAGTACTTC.

As concerns this clonotype: The junction shows a germline mismatch at one end, possibly a read error. This chain connects TRBV6-6 to TRBJ2-3; TRBD2 is a possible D gene (6 bases). This CDR3 is 17 amino acids long. Germline V CDR1 and CDR2: MNHNY, SVGAGI (reference sequence). CDR3 sequence reads: CASSVPGRRGSRDMQYF. The CDR3 nucleotides are TGTGCCAGCAGTGTTCCGGGCCGACGGGGCTCGCGGGATATGCAGTATTTT.

Details on this clonotype: No DNA is shown, since the ends of the CDR3 on it are uncertain; the CDR3 is the one TCRdb lists. The chain employs TRBV30 and TRBJ1-2. Germline CDR1 and CDR2: GTSNPN and SVGIG (reference sequence). Termini included, the CDR3 measures 14 amino acids. The CDR3: CAWGTGSTNYCCTF.